Listed below are T cell receptor beta chains from one sample, sequenced in a study of T cell changes during pregnancy in multiple sclerosis. Sequencing used immunoSEQ multiplex PCR; TCRdb keeps in-frame clones, though not all of them. This table has 10,000 or so clones, 75% to 85% appearing once. The material was CD8+ T cells from peripheral blood mononuclear cells, obtained in the third trimester of pregnancy. The receptors here all came from a female donor in good health, enrolled as a control in a pregnancy study. The conserved cysteine and the conserved F or W are not part of the CDR3 here. Fields, in order: V gene, CDR3 protein.

V gene: TRBV6-4
CDR3 protein: ASSYGTSGSDTQY

V gene: TRBV29-1
CDR3 protein: SVGLTEAF

V gene: TRBV27
CDR3 protein: ASSGRGGGNTEAF

V gene: TRBV5-4
CDR3 protein: ASSLEGEVAKNIQY

V gene: TRBV4-3
CDR3 protein: ASSQGPSGRASGYT

V gene: TRBV9
CDR3 protein: ASSVAEASYNEQF

V gene: TRBV7-3
CDR3 protein: ASSSRSDAGTYNEQF

V gene: TRBV4-2
CDR3 protein: ASSHDRTEDTEAF

V gene: TRBV4-3
CDR3 protein: ASSQRTSGGGTDTQY

V gene: TRBV6-4
CDR3 protein: ASSDSASGSAGELF

V gene: TRBV7-9
CDR3 protein: ASSPDTVQETQY

V gene: TRBV29-1
CDR3 protein: SGRQGGTEAF

V gene: TRBV4-1
CDR3 protein: ASSAAGPGTVHGYT

V gene: TRBV9
CDR3 protein: ASSVGSSGTYEQY

V gene: TRBV7-6
CDR3 protein: ASSLPRDRVD

V gene: TRBV28
CDR3 protein: ASSFGTGGSYEQY

V gene: TRBV10-3
CDR3 protein: AITQGILTDTEAF

V gene: TRBV14
CDR3 protein: ASSHGEGYSNQPQH

V gene: TRBV7-2
CDR3 protein: ASSLAPRDGYT

V gene: TRBV7-9
CDR3 protein: ASSSLAGVTDTQY

V gene: TRBV4-3
CDR3 protein: ASSPGTGEDYEQY

V gene: TRBV2
CDR3 protein: ASSEYGQGFPSSYNSPLH

V gene: TRBV5-1
CDR3 protein: ASSLGSGWTEAF

V gene: TRBV5-6
CDR3 protein: ASKGTSYEQY

V gene: TRBV7-8
CDR3 protein: ASSPGQSYEQY

V gene: TRBV14
CDR3 protein: ASSRLAGGSYNEQF

V gene: TRBV2
CDR3 protein: ASRYVTFLTGGWDSGNQPQH

V gene: TRBV6-5
CDR3 protein: ASSYSSDHYEQY

V gene: TRBV4-2
CDR3 protein: ASSRDKRGGPSTDTQY

V gene: TRBV9
CDR3 protein: ASSALRDMRTEAF

V gene: TRBV29-1
CDR3 protein: SVELGGVEQY

V gene: TRBV28
CDR3 protein: ASSFRTGEYYGYT